Presented here are 23 T cell receptor beta chains from one specimen sequenced in a study of blood T cell repertoires in COVID-19. Assay: immunoSEQ multiplex PCR; the TCRdb copy retains only in-frame clones and omits some. The data contain over 250,000 clones, about 90% of them singletons. The specimen sequenced was peripheral blood. Source of these receptors: a person aged 18-35 years with COVID-19, enrolled during active disease.

The chain uses TRBV19 and TRBJ1-2, with D hard to call. The CDR3 consists of 14 residues. Germline CDR1 and CDR2: LNHDA and SQIVND (reference sequence). V lost 6 bases, J lost 4 bases, and 15 bases lay in between. The CDR3 loop is CASRRSGEGYGYTF. The DNA of the CDR3 is TGTGCCAGTAGAAGGTCCGGGGAGGGCTATGGCTACACCTTC.

V is TRBV5-4 and J is TRBJ1-2; weak D call: TRBD1 (5 bases). In germline, CDR1 is SGHNT, CDR2 YYREEE (reference sequence). The CDR3 is 15 amino acids. V was shortened by 0 bases and J by 2 bases, with 11 bases between the two germline ends. CDR3 coding DNA: TGTGCCAGCAGCTTGGCATTTGGGGGGAACTATGGCTACACCTTC. This sequence encodes CASSLAFGGNYGYTF.

This chain links TRBV9 with TRBJ2-2, with D tentatively TRBD2 (6 bases). CDR3 length: 15 residues. Per germline, CDR1 SGDLS and CDR2 YYNGEE. V was cut by 3 bases and J by 1 base, with 10 bases left in between. CDR3 coding DNA: TGTGCCAGCAGCGCCGGGACTTTGAACACCGGGGAGCTGTTTTTT. This encodes CASSAGTLNTGELFF.

V usage is TRBV5-6 and J usage is TRBJ2-7; maybe TRBD2 (6 bases). The CDR3 has 15 amino acids. V was pared by 4 bases and J by 2 bases, with 16 bases between. CDR1 is SGHDT, CDR2 YYEEEE, per germline. In nucleotides, the CDR3 is TGTGCCAGCAGCCCCAGCGGACTACCCACCTACGAGCAGTACTTC. Its translation is CASSPSGLPTYEQYF.

This clone was detected only a few times. This sample also contains other DNA sequences that code for the same CDR3. V and J are TRBV4-1 and TRBJ1-4; D not resolved. V was pared by 1 base and J by 8 bases, with 11 bases between. This CDR3 is built from 14 residues. The germline V gene has CDR1 MGHRA and CDR2 YSYEKL. CDR3 coding DNA: TGCGCCAGCAGCCAAGCCTCAGTGATCGAAAAACTGTTTTTT. Translated: CASSQASVIEKLFF.

This sequence joins TRBV18 and TRBJ1-2, with D possibly matching TRBD1 (6 bases). Trimming pared 6 bases from V and 6 bases from J, leaving 17 bases between. Germline assignment: CDR1 KGHSH and CDR2 LQKENI. The CDR3 has 14 residues. In nucleotides, the CDR3 is TGTGCCAGCTCCCCTTCTACAGGGCTCCATGGCTACACCTTC. It translates to CASSPSTGLHGYTF.

V is TRBV4-1 and J is TRBJ2-7; weak D call: TRBD1 (6 bases). CDR1 MGHRA and CDR2 YSYEKL come from the germline V gene. V dropped 0 bases and J dropped 2 bases, with 14 bases sitting between them. The CDR3 extends over 16 amino acids. DNA for the CDR3: TGCGCCAGCAGCCAAGATATCGCGGACAGAACCTACGAGCAGTACTTC. Translating gives CASSQDIADRTYEQYF.

In regard to this clone: Other DNA sequences within the sample encode an identical CDR3. The chain carries TRBV12-3 or TRBV12-4 and TRBJ1-5; perhaps TRBD1 as D (6 bases). CDR3 size: 13 residues. The ends were cut back, 5 bases at V and 4 bases at J, with 9 bases in the middle. This CDR3 reads CASSLGQNQPQHF. The CDR3 DNA reads as TGTGCCAGCAGTCTAGGACAGAATCAGCCCCAGCATTTT.

In nucleotides, the CDR3 is TGCGCCAGCAGCCAAGACGCCCAGGGCTACACCTTC. It codes for CASSQDAQGYTF. The rearrangement links TRBV4-3 to TRBJ1-2; D gene uncertain. The V end lost 0 bases, the J end lost 8 bases, and 7 bases lay between the germline ends. The germline gives CDR1 LGHNA, CDR2 YSLEER. The length of the CDR3 is 12 residues.

Note on this clone: An end of the junction does not agree with germline; a read error may underlie this. This sequence joins TRBV7-7 and TRBJ2-7, with a weak D call TRBD1 (6 bases). The CDR3 has 13 amino acids. Germline CDR1 and CDR2: SSHAT and FNYEAQ (reference sequence). The CDR3 here is CASSPQGTYEQYF. The CDR3 DNA reads TGTGCTAGCAGCCCACAGGGTACCTACGAGCAGTACTTC.

This clone was observed a handful of times. The chain has TRBV6-2 or TRBV6-3 and TRBJ2-7; TRBD2 aligns across 9 bases. The V gene's germline CDR1 is MNHEY and CDR2 SVGEGT. The CDR3 extends over 14 amino acids. Trimming took 0 bases from V and 3 from J; bases not matched to a gene: 0. The CDR3 protein is CASSYSREGYEQYF. CDR3 DNA sequence: TGTGCCAGCAGTTACTCGCGGGAGGGCTACGAGCAGTACTTC.

Notes on this clone: This same CDR3 is encoded by further DNA sequences in the sample. The chain combines TRBV7-9 with TRBJ1-2, with D maybe TRBD1 (5 bases). Germline loops: CDR1 SEHNR, CDR2 FQNEAQ (reference sequence). The V and J ends lost 5 bases and 2 bases respectively, with 12 bases between them. This CDR3 is built from 14 residues. This CDR3 reads CASSPPTANYGYTF. The CDR3 DNA reads as TGTGCCAGCAGCCCCCCGACAGCCAACTATGGCTACACCTTC.

This chain joins TRBV5-6 and TRBJ2-5; a weak D match, TRBD2 (5 bases). The CDR3 loop spans 16 amino acids. Trimming pared 4 bases from V and 2 bases from J, leaving 18 bases between. CDR1 SGHDT and CDR2 YYEEEE come from the germline V gene. The DNA of the CDR3 is TGTGCCAGCAGCACCACCGGGATCTCAAAACAAGAGACCCAGTACTTC. This encodes CASSTTGISKQETQYF.

The chain employs TRBV5-1 and TRBJ1-3, with a weak D call TRBD1 (6 bases). The ends were cut back, 3 bases at V and 3 bases at J, with 13 bases in the middle. Germline V lookup: CDR1 SGHRS, CDR2 YFSETQ. The CDR3 runs 15 residues. The CDR3 is CASSSLQGDGNTIYF. The CDR3 coding sequence is TGCGCCAGCAGCTCGCTACAGGGAGATGGAAACACCATATATTTT.

CDR3 residues: CASSLVQGSNQPQHF. As DNA, the CDR3 is TGTGCCAGCAGTTTGGTTCAGGGCAGCAATCAGCCCCAGCATTTT. This chain uses TRBV28 with TRBJ1-5, with D possibly TRBD1 on 5 matching bases. CDR1 MDHEN and CDR2 SYDVKM come from the germline V gene. The CDR3 has 15 residues. V was cut by 3 bases and J by 1 base, with 10 bases left in between.

The rearrangement joins TRBV18 to TRBJ1-1, with D perhaps TRBD1 (6 bases). The CDR3 has 16 amino acids. Germline V CDR1 and CDR2: KGHSH, LQKENI. Deletions cut 2 bases from V and 2 bases from J, with 15 bases between. In nucleotides, the CDR3 is TGTGCCAGCTCACCAAGGTCGCAGGGGTTTAACACTGAAGCTTTCTTT. Its protein product is CASSPRSQGFNTEAFF.

This chain connects TRBV25-1 to TRBJ2-3; D unresolved. Trimming pared 4 bases from V and 5 bases from J, leaving 4 bases between. Germline V gene data show CDR1 as MGHDK and CDR2 as SYGVNS. The CDR3 runs to 11 residues. CDR3 protein: CASSGLDTQYF. The CDR3 bases are TGTGCCAGCAGTGGTCTAGATACGCAGTATTTT.

V and J are TRBV5-4 and TRBJ1-3, with 8 positions matching TRBD1. Germline CDR1 SGHNT, CDR2 YYREEE (reference sequence). The CDR3 runs 14 residues. The V gene end was trimmed by 6 bases and the J gene end by 4 bases; junction bases not matched to a gene: 6. The CDR3 region has the DNA TGTGCCAGCACCCTCACAGGGGGAGGAAACACCATATATTTT. Translated, it gives CASTLTGGGNTIYF. Full variable domain (outside the CDR3, taken from reference TRBV5-4 and TRBJ1-3): ETGVTQSPTHLIKTRGQQVTLRCSSQSGHNTVSWYQQALGQGPQFIFQYYREEENGRGNFPPRFSGLQFPNYSSELNVNALELDDSALYLCASTLTGGGNTIYFGEGSWLTVV.

The gene calls are TRBV3-1 (or the pseudogene TRBV3-2) and TRBJ2-1; TRBD2 agrees at 10 bases. CDR1 LGHDT and CDR2 YNNKEL come from the germline V gene (reference sequence). Unmatched junction bases numbered 10, after V lost 1 base and J lost 10 bases. This CDR3 has 16 amino acids. Here the CDR3 DNA reads TGTGCCAGCAGCCAAGTTAGGCTAGCGGGAGTTCCCGAGCAGTTCTTC. Translation gives CASSQVRLAGVPEQFF.

The V gene is TRBV18, the J gene TRBJ2-1; 10 bases are a match to TRBD2. This CDR3 is built from 20 residues. The trim removed 0 bases at V and 3 bases at J, leaving 14 bases unmatched. Germline V gene lookup returns CDR1 KGHSH and CDR2 LQKENI. The CDR3 region has the DNA TGTGCCAGCTCACCACCGATGGGGAGGACTAGCGGAAAGAACTACAATGAGCAGTTCTTC. Translated: CASSPPMGRTSGKNYNEQFF.

V usage is TRBV19 and J usage is TRBJ2-3, with 13 nucleotides matching TRBD2. V lost 3 bases and J lost 4; bases outside the gene matches: 4. The CDR3 has 16 residues. Germline CDR1 LNHDA, CDR2 SQIVND (reference sequence). The chain's CDR3 is CASSMGGLAGADTQYF. The CDR3 coding sequence is TGTGCCAGTAGTATGGGAGGACTAGCGGGAGCAGATACGCAGTATTTT.

The chain uses TRBV11-2 and TRBJ1-1; maybe TRBD1 (6 bases). Germline V gene lookup returns CDR1 SGHAT and CDR2 FQNNGV. This CDR3 is 14 amino acids long. Trimming took 1 base from V and 2 from J, leaving 8 bases between them. The CDR3 coding sequence is TGTGCCAGCAGCTTAGTTGGGACAAACACTGAAGCTTTCTTT. Its protein is CASSLVGTNTEAFF.

This chain joins TRBV15 and TRBJ1-5, with 7 bases aligning to TRBD1. This CDR3 is built from 17 residues. Trimming took 0 bases from V and 2 from J; bases not matched to a gene: 7. CDR1 is LNHNV, CDR2 YYDKDF, per germline (reference sequence). CDR3 nucleotides: TGTGCCACCAGCAGAGATTTGGGAGGACAGGGCAATCAGCCCCAGCATTTT. Its translation is CATSRDLGGQGNQPQHF. Full variable domain (rest looked up from reference TRBV15 and TRBJ1-5): DAMVIQNPRYQVTQFGKPVTLSCSQTLNHNVMYWYQQKSSQAPKLLFHYYDKDFNNEADTPDNFQSRRPNTSFCFLDIRSPGLGDTAMYLCATSRDLGGQGNQPQHFGDGTRLSIL.